This T cell receptor (beta chain) was retrieved from a study of a mutant IDH1 vaccine in newly diagnosed glioma. Study-level findings and limits: Of all patients, nearly 95% showed vaccine-induced immune responses.

The time point is: week 35, safety follow-up. With topical imiquimod, each dose of the vaccine consisted of 300 ug of mutant IDH1 20-mer peptide. With respect to this clone: The target antigen is unknown.

Assay used: immunoSEQ multiplex PCR; TCRdb lists only in-frame clones, some missing. This sample has tens of thousands of clones, with roughly 80% found just once. Trimming stripped 4 bases from V and 0 bases from J, with 16 bases between. The CDR3 sequence is 17 residues long. The V gene's germline CDR1 is SEHNR and CDR2 FQNEAQ (reference sequence). The input for sequencing was PBMCs, taken from a glioma patient whose treatment included an IDH1 peptide vaccine. The J gene is TRBJ2-1, the V gene TRBV7-9; unclear D gene. The clonotype comes from a woman between 18 and 30 years old with glioma. CDR3 nucleotide sequence: TGTGCCAGCAGCTCCCCCGGGCGGTCTAGCTCCTACAATGAGCAGTTCTTC. Protein product: CASSSPGRSSSYNEQFF.